A single TCR beta chain is shown here with its context. This CDR3 region has 15 residues. The germline V gene encodes CDR1 LGHNA and CDR2 YSLEER. V dropped 2 bases and J dropped 7; count of bases not matched to a gene: 6. The record originates from a study of blood T cell repertoires in COVID-19. TCRdb keeps only in-frame clones here, not all; method: immunoSEQ multiplex PCR. The sample includes 100,000 to 150,000 clones, about 88% of them seen just once. The origin of this receptor is a woman of 80 years or more with acute or convalescent COVID-19. The sequenced sample was peripheral blood. The chain has TRBV4-3 and TRBJ2-2, with TRBD1 matching over 8 bases. The CDR3 is CASSQLTGANGELFF. The CDR3 DNA reads TGCGCCAGCAGCCAACTGACAGGGGCTAACGGGGAGCTGTTTTTT.